The present T cell receptor beta chain was sequenced within a study of cytomegalovirus exposure and HLA in healthy donors (dated 2017 in TCRdb). With respect to the entire study: An earlier analysis of approximately 590 of the donors reported 250 to 300 Gb of sequence data and some 120 million unique TCR beta sequences from roughly 180 million T cells. An early release that covered some 630 HLA-typed donors contained 250 to 350 gigabases of sequencing data and 80 million or so unique TCR sequences. The genetic ancestry cluster associated with self-reported Caucasian donors included approximately 85% of the approximately 430 genotyped donors. The aim of the study was to test whether cataloging public T cell receptors could identify signatures of past pathogen exposure. The study profiled the T cell repertoires of fewer than 850 subjects by immunosequencing and related them to cytomegalovirus serostatus. A separate validation cohort of 100 to 150 different subjects was used in addition to the roughly 720-subject first cohort. To predict cytomegalovirus infection status, the study brought together high-throughput TCR immunosequencing, statistical association of individual TCRs with disease status, and machine learning. A later analysis re-analyzed previously published TCR beta repertoires from 550 to 700 donors and added high-resolution HLA genotyping to study TCR occurrence patterns. Rather than drawing on any new phenotypic data, the later analysis identified candidate immune exposures from TCR beta sequences and the way those sequences occurred across donors. An earlier analysis of several hundred of the donors used high-throughput TCR beta sequencing to judge whether each TCR beta V gene segment behaved as functional or pseudogenic. Donor age, sex, ethnicity and CMV serostatus were compiled alongside the repertoire data. In a later genetic analysis, genome-wide SNP genotypes for about three fifths of the roughly 670 donors were used, and that subset was treated as a discovery cohort. All discovery cohort repertoires had been generated using a single sequencing platform. Both class I and class II loci were covered by HLA typing, at four-digit resolution. Typing coverage varied by locus: roughly 620-640 donors for A, B, C, DRB1 and DQB1; approximately 500 for DQA1; about 590 for DPA1; more than 450 for DPB1. Because of strong linkage in the cohort, 5 or 6 DR-DQ haplotypes were treated as single units for association and clustering. Among some 410 genotyped donors of the cohort, an average of 235,054 unique TCR beta nucleotide sequences were sequenced per donor, around a sixth of them non-productive.

At the junction V is shortened by 5 bases and J by 5 bases; bases outside the gene matches: 10. Sequences SNHLY (CDR1) and FYNNEI (CDR2) are obtained from the germline V gene. CDR3 length: 16 amino acids, cysteine to phenylalanine. Just CDR3 DNA is preserved here, 48 bases in frame from base 1. This clone turned up a few times. This clone's antigen is unknown. No much larger clone exists at a distance of one base, and base qualities are not known. The cohort was made up of 666 healthy bone marrow donors. Cohort members were all nominally healthy when sampled, although unrecorded immune exposures were likely present. The donor was CMV seropositive and was included in the group of 250 to 350 seropositive cohort members. Each donor provided a peripheral blood sample, and peripheral blood mononuclear cells were used for TCR beta sequencing. The Qiagen DNeasy Blood Extraction Kit was used to extract genomic DNA from the blood cell samples.

The paper as a whole reports these results and caveats: The cohort was sequenced for TCR beta chains only, and without alpha or paired-chain data the features that could be detected were limited. According to a later analysis, parvovirus B19, influenza, CMV and Epstein-Barr virus appeared linked to several top co-occurrence clusters. Because the 87-base-pair reads could not distinguish some IMGT-functional V segments, including TRBV6-2 and TRBV6-3, those segments were excluded. According to a later genetic analysis, donors in an Asian-associated ancestry cluster had fewer N-insertions in productive TCRs than the roughly 670-donor mean. Linkage disequilibrium might explain the correlated functional status among segregating V segments, but an unknown experimental factor could not be ruled out. Specific HLA alleles were associated with roughly 17,000 TCR beta sequences at a false discovery rate of 0.05 in a later analysis. Sequencing depth was assumed to be roughly uniform across donors in the presence/absence analyses, though that assumption may not hold. According to a later analysis, TCR association rates differed among HLA loci, with DRB1 alleles showing the most associated TCRs and HLA-C alleles showing the fewest. In an earlier analysis of roughly 560 of the donors, most TCR beta V segments were observed in productive rearrangements about 87% or about 30% of the time, broadly matching IMGT annotations. In a later analysis, HLA-associated TCR beta chains were found to be more clonally expanded and to have lower generation probabilities than equally common non-associated chains. Because HLA typing was missing for some donors at each locus, association tests included only the typed subset. While some public TCRs were present in many individuals, most TCR sequences turned up only very rarely across donors. In a later genetic analysis, a missense DCLRE1C variant was associated with V-gene and J-gene trimming of TCR beta chains, and the association was replicated in an independent cohort. According to a later analysis, most CMV-associated TCR beta chains appeared to be HLA-restricted, and the HLA associations seemed to be driven largely by CMV exposure. A cluster of highly shared sequence variants was judged likely to represent a technical artifact of the sequencing pipeline. According to the authors, the approach could potentially be generalized to other disease states and immunological phenotypes. The study listed 150 to 200 TCR beta chains as associated with cytomegalovirus. In vitro tests confirmed that three of the cytomegalovirus-associated TCR beta chains recognize cytomegalovirus antigens. A further reported finding was that TCR beta sequences accurately predicted the HLA-A and HLA-B alleles for most subjects in the first cohort. Cytomegalovirus status was reported to be diagnosed by the classifier with high specificity and sensitivity in both the original and validation cohorts. Assigning TCR associations to individual alleles was difficult when HLA alleles, especially DR and DQ, strongly co-occurred. The earlier analysis of fewer than 750 of the donors excluded some 16 rarely observed V segments, including chromosome 9 orphons, because counts were too low. For the cohort, immune exposure information was limited to CMV serostatus.

To prepare the library, the immunoSEQ multiplex PCR assay was applied. The multiplex PCR relied on a mix of 60 forward primers for TCR Vbeta segments and 13 reverse primers for TCR Jbeta segments. A multiplex PCR assay on genomic DNA amplified the CDR3 region of rearranged TCR beta genes. The Illumina HiSeq System was used to sequence the amplified TCR beta libraries as 87-base-pair reads. On the authors' methods: Across the 700 or so repertoires, a later analysis counted roughly 84 million unique TCR beta chains, some 11 million of which were shared by at least two donors. A nearest-neighbor algorithm error-corrected the raw reads and collapsed the reads into unique sequences, merging closely related sequences to remove PCR and sequencing errors. Alignment of CDR3 sequences to IMGT reference sequences was used to assign V, D and J gene segments. For a sequence to be retained, a match of at least six nucleotides to both a V gene segment and a J gene segment was required. Rearrangements were classified as productive when the CDR3 lacked stop codons and remained in frame with V and J, and all other rearrangements were classified as non-productive. Following IMGT convention, CDR3 was defined as the stretch from the second conserved V-encoded cysteine up to the conserved J-encoded phenylalanine. The earlier analysis of fewer than 700 of the donors excluded sequences that lacked an unambiguous match to a single V gene segment. In an earlier analysis of approximately 590 of the donors, a V segment was called functional when productive rearrangements were above 56.7%, and segregating when the standard deviation between donors exceeded 5%. A statistical classification framework was developed to diagnose cytomegalovirus status using the catalog of TCR beta chain sequences. V and J gene assignment, in a later analysis, came from comparing TCR nucleotide sequences with IMGT/GENE-DB human TR gene sequences. The TCRdist pipeline was used in a later analysis to assign CDR3 sequences and most-parsimonious VDJ recombination scenarios. In a later analysis, each TCR beta chain was defined by its CDR3 amino acid sequence together with its V-gene family, and reads without a unique V-gene family were excluded. As a way to deal with suspected cross-contamination and a sequencing artifact, a later analysis dropped 450 to 600 nucleotide sequences that were highly shared and had low generation probability. A later analysis calculated a clonal expansion index for each public chain from normalized within-repertoire ranks of inferred template counts. A later analysis computed generation probabilities with a VDJ recombination model fitted to out-of-frame rearrangements, and checked the results against IGoR. In a later analysis, TCR-TCR, TCR-HLA and TCR-CMV co-occurrence was scored with hypergeometric tests, and a repertoire-size bias correction was applied to TCR pairs. To estimate false discovery rates, a later analysis permuted the HLA or CMV assignments 20 times. In a later analysis, co-occurring TCRs were grouped with DBSCAN, and TCRdist sequence similarity was added when clustering was performed within HLA-allele-positive subsets. Repertoires with fewer than 30,000 or more than 120,000 public chains, plus five repertoires with anomalous nucleotide sharing, were excluded from co-occurrence clustering. TCRdb retrieved this table from immuneACCESS and kept in-frame rearrangements only. Not all clones are present; in checked studies, unresolved V genes account for under half, and no reason is known for the remainder. Clonal size and the V and J genes are those of that table, whereas D and trimming came from the DNA. The sample table records 130,000 to 150,000 clones; almost 80% of these occur just once. Together, the top ten hold about 6.7% of the sample.

The chain uses TRBV2 and TRBJ2-7; 12 bases in between match TRBD2. The sequence came from a middle-aged woman in good health and CMV-seropositive. Source material: PBMCs. The CDR3 loop reads CASSRTSGGLLHEQYF. The DNA sequence reads TGTGCCAGCAGTCGCACTAGCGGGGGGCTCTTGCACGAGCAGTACTTC. With the rest looked up from the reference TRBV2 and TRBJ2-7 genes rather than sequenced, the full variable domain is EPEVTQTPSHQVTQMGQEVILRCVPISNHLYFYWYRQILGQKVEFLVSFYNNEISEKSEIFDDQFSVERPDGSNFTLKIRSTKLEDSAMYFCASSRTSGGLLHEQYFGPGTRLTVT.